This TCR beta chain was identified in a study of cytomegalovirus exposure and HLA in healthy donors. General study results and limits: A few chains linked to CMV were shown in vitro to be specific for CMV antigens. The study flagged around 150 TCR beta chains as cytomegalovirus-associated.

It was with 60 Vbeta and 13 Jbeta primers that the PCR ran. Sequencing was performed with immunoSEQ multiplex PCR; in TCRdb, only in-frame clones are kept and a portion is missing. The table shows under 150,000 clones, with under 85% occurring only once. Details on this clone: Antigen unknown.

The CDR3 is made up of 14 amino acids. CDR1 and CDR2 from the germline V gene are SEHNR and FQNEAQ (reference sequence). V gave up 3 bases and J gave up 4 bases; unmatched junction bases: 5. The chain recombines TRBV7-9 with TRBJ2-7; 8 nucleotides line up with TRBD1. This TCR came from a boy aged 5-17 years in good health and CMV-seronegative. Sequencing used PBMCs. CDR3 sequence: CASSLAGGKYEQYF. CDR3 DNA: TGTGCCAGCAGCTTGGCAGGGGGCAAGTACGAGCAGTACTTC.